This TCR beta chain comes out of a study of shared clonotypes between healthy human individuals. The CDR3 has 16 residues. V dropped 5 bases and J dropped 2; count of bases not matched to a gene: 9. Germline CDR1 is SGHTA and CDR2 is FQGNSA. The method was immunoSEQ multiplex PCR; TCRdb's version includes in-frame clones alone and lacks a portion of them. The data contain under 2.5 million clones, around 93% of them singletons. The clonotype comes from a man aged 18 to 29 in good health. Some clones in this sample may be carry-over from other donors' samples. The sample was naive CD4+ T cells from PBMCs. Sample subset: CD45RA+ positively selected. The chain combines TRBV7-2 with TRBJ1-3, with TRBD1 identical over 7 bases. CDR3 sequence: CASSARQGATGNTIYF. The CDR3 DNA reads TGTGCCAGCAGCGCTAGACAGGGTGCGACTGGAAACACCATATATTTT.